The clone carrying this T cell receptor beta chain was counted at least ten times. This sample stems from a study of T-cell memory formation after mild COVID-19. TCRdb itself ran the 5' RACE reads through MiXCR, one entry per CDR3 protein. This table holds 200,000 to 250,000 distinct CDR3 sequences, around 8.8% found once. V lost 3 bases, J lost 3 bases, and 8 bases stayed unmatched. This CDR3 spans 14 amino acids. Germline lookup yields CDR1 DFQATT and CDR2 SNEGSKA (reference sequence). Sequencing was performed on PBMCs or a T cell subset sorted from them (not recorded which). The V call is TRBV20-1, the J call TRBJ2-7; 7 bases align to TRBD2. This TCR was recovered from a man aged 18 to 30 who had mild COVID-19 (a few samples of this study predate the infection). Cell type and time point are not known. DNA for the CDR3: TGCAGTGCTAGCGTAGCTAGCGGATACTACGAGCAGTACTTC. Translation: CSASVASGYYEQYF.